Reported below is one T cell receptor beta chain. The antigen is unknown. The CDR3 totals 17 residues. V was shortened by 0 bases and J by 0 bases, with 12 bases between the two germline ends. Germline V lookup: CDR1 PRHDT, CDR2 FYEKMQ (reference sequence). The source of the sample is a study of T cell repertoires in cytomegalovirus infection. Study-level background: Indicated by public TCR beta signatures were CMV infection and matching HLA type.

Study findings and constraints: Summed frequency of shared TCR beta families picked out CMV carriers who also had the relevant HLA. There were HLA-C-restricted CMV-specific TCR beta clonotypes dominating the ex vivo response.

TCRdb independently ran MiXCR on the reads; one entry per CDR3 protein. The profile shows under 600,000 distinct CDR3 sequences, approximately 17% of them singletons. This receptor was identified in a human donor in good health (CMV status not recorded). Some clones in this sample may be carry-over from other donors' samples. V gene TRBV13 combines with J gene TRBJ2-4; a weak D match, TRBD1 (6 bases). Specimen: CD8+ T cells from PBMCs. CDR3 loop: CASSLGQGILAKNIQYF. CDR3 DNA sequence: TGTGCCAGCAGCTTAGGGCAGGGGATTCTAGCCAAAAACATTCAGTACTTC.